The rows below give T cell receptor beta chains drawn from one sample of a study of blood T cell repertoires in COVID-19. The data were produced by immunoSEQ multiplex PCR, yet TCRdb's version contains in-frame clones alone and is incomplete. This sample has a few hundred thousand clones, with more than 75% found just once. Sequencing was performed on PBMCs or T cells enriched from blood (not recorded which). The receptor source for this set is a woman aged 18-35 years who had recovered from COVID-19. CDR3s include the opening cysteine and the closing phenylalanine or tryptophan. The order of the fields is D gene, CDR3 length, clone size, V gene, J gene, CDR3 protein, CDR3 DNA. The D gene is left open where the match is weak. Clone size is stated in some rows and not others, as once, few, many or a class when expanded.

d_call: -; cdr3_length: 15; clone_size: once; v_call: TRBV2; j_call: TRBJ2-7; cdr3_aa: CARGGGDATTYEQYF; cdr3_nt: TGTGCCAGAGGAGGGGGGGACGCCACCACCTACGAGCAGTACTTC
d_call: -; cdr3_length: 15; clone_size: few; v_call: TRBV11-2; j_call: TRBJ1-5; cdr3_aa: CASSLEDSYNQPQHF; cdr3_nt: TGTGCCAGCAGCTTAGAGGACAGTTACAATCAGCCCCAGCATTTT
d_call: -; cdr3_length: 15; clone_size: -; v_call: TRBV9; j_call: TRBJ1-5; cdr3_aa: CASSVGLGDIQPQHF; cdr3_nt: TGTGCCAGCAGCGTAGGTCTAGGGGACATCCAGCCCCAGCATTTT
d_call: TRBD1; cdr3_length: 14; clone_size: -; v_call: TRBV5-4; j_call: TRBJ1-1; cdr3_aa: CASSHTSGGSEAFF; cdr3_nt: TGTGCCAGCAGCCACACATCAGGGGGCTCAGAAGCTTTCTTT
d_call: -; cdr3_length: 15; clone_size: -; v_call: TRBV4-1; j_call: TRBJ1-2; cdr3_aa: CASSQVAEANYGYTF; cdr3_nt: TGCGCCAGCAGCCAAGTTGCGGAAGCTAACTATGGCTACACCTTC
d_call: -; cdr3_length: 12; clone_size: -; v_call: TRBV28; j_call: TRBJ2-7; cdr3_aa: CASRKVGYEQYF; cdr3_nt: TGTGCCAGCAGAAAGGTCGGGTACGAGCAGTACTTC
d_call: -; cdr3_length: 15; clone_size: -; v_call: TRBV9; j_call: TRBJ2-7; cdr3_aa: CASSVSWQGIYEQYF; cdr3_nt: TGTGCCAGCAGCGTAAGCTGGCAGGGGATCTACGAGCAGTACTTC
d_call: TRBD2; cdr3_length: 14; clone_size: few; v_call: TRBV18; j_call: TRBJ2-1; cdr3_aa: CASSRGGSYNEQFF; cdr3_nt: TGTGCCAGCTCCCGCGGGGGTTCCTACAATGAGCAGTTCTTC
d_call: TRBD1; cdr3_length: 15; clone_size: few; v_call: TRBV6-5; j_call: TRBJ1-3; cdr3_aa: CASSYRRGLGNTIYF; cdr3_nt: TGTGCCAGCAGTTACAGGAGGGGGCTTGGAAACACCATATATTTT
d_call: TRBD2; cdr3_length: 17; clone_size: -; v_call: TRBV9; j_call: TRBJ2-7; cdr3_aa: CASSVAALAGGSYEQYF; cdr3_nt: TGTGCCAGCAGCGTAGCTGCCCTAGCGGGGGGATCCTACGAGCAGTACTTC
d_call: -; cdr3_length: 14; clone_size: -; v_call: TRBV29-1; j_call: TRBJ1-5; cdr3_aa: CSVSTAYSNQPQHF; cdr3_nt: TGCAGCGTATCGACAGCGTATAGTAATCAGCCCCAGCATTTT
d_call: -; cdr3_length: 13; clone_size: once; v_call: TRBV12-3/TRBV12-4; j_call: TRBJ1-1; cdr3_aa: CASSFSRGTEAFF; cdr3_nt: TGTGCCAGCAGTTTTTCCAGGGGCACTGAAGCTTTCTTT
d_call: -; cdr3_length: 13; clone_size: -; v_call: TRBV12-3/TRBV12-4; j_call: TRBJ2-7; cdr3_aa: CASSLYRVYEQYF; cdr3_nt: TGTGCCAGCAGTTTATACAGGGTCTACGAGCAGTACTTC
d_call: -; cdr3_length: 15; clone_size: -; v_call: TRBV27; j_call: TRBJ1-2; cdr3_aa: CASSFRGAVNYGYTF; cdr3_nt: TGTGCCAGCAGTTTCCGGGGAGCGGTTAACTATGGCTACACCTTC
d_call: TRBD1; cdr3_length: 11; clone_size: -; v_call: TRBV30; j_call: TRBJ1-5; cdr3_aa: CAWSDQGVQHF; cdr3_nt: TGTGCCTGGAGCGATCAGGGGGTCCAGCATTTT
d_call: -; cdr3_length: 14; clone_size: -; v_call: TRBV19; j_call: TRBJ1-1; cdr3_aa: CASSIGQRHTEAFF; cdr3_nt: TGTGCCAGTAGTATAGGACAGAGACACACTGAAGCTTTCTTT
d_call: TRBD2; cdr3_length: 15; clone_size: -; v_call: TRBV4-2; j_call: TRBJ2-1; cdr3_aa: CASSQSGGAADEQFF; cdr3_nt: TGTGCCAGCAGCCAAAGCGGGGGGGCCGCGGATGAGCAGTTCTTC
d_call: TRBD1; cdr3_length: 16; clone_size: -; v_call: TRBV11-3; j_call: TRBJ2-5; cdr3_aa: CASSPGQTGGRETQYF; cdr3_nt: TGTGCCAGCAGCCCCGGTCAGACAGGGGGTCGAGAGACCCAGTACTTC
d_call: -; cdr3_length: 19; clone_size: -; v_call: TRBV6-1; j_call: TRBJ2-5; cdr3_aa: CASSEASGWRRTFQETQYF; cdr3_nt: TGTGCCAGCAGTGAAGCGTCGGGATGGAGGCGGACTTTTCAAGAGACCCAGTACTTC
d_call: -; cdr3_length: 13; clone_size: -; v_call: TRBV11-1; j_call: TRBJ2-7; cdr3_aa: CASSFVREGEQYF; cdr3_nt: TGTGCCAGCAGCTTCGTCAGGGAAGGCGAGCAGTACTTC
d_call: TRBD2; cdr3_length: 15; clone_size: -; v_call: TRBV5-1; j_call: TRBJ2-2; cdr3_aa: CASSPWDYGTGELFF; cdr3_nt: TGCGCCAGCAGCCCCTGGGACTATGGCACCGGGGAGCTGTTTTTT
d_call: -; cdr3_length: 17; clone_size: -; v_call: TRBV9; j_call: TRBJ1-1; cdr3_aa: CASSVGAGAYERTEAFF; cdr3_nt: TGTGCCAGCAGCGTAGGGGCAGGGGCTTATGAGCGCACTGAAGCTTTCTTT
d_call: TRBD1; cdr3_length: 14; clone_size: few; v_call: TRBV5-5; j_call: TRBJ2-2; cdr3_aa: CASRLTGSAGELFF; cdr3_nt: TGTGCCAGCAGATTGACAGGGTCAGCCGGGGAGCTGTTTTTT
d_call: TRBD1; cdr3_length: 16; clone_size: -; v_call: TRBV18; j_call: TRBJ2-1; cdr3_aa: CASSPGQGGTYNEQFF; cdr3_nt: TGTGCCAGCTCACCGGGACAGGGAGGGACCTACAATGAGCAGTTCTTC
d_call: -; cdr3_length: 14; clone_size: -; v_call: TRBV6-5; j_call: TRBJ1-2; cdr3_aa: CASSSGQSNYGYTF; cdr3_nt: TGTGCCAGCAGTTCGGGACAATCTAACTATGGCTACACCTTC
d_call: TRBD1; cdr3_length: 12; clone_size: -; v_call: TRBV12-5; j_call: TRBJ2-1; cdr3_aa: CASNTGDDEQFF; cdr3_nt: TGTGCTAGTAACACAGGGGATGATGAGCAGTTCTTC
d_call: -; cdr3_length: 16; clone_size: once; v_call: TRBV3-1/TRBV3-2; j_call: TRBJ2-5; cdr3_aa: CASSLYGTGHGETQYF; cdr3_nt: TGTGCCAGCAGCCTATACGGAACAGGGCACGGGGAGACCCAGTACTTC
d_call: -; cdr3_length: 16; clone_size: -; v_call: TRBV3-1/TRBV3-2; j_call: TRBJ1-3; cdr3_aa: CASSHSTGTSGNTIYF; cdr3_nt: TGTGCCAGCAGCCATTCTACTGGGACTTCTGGAAACACCATATATTTT
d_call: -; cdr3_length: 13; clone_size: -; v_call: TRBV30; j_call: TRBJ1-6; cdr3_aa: CAWSVEGTSPLHF; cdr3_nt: TGTGCCTGGAGTGTGGAGGGAACTTCACCCCTCCACTTT
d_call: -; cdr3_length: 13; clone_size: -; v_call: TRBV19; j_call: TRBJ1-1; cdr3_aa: CASSAYRATEAFF; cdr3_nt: TGTGCCAGTAGTGCGTACAGGGCCACTGAAGCTTTCTTT
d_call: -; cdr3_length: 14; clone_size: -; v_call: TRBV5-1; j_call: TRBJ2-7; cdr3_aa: CASSLAAGSYEQYF; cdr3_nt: TGCGCCAGCAGCTTGGCGGCAGGGTCCTACGAGCAGTACTTC
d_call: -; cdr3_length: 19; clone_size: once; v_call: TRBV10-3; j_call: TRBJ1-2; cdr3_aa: CAISVNGKGQQGDFYGYTF; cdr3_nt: TGTGCCATCAGTGTTAACGGTAAAGGGCAACAGGGAGATTTCTATGGCTACACCTTC
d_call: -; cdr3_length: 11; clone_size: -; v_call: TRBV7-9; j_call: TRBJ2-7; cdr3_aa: CASGYRDEQYF; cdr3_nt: TGTGCCAGCGGCTACAGGGACGAGCAGTACTTC
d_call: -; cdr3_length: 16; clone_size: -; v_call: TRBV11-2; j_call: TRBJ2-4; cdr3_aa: CASSGRRVPSKNIQYF; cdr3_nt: TGTGCCAGCAGCGGACGGAGGGTACCCTCCAAAAACATTCAGTACTTC
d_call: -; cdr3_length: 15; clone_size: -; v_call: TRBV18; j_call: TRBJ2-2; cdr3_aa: CASSNRDTYTGELFF; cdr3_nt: TGTGCCAGCTCAAACCGGGACACGTACACCGGGGAGCTGTTTTTT
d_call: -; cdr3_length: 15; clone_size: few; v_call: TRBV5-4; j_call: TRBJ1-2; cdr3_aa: CASGDRTKLNYGYTF; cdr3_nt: TGTGCCAGCGGTGACAGGACAAAATTAAACTATGGCTACACCTTC
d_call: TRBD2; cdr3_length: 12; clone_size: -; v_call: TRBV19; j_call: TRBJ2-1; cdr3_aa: CASLTSGGRQFF; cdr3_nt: TGTGCCAGTCTTACTAGCGGGGGAAGACAGTTCTTC
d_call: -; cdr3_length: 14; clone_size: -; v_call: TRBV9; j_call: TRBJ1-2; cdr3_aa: CASSASWGDYGYTF; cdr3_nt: TGTGCCAGCAGTGCCAGTTGGGGAGACTATGGCTACACCTTC
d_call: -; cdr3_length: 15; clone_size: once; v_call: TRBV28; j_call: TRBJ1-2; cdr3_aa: CASSPLDSANYGYTF; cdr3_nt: TGTGCCAGCAGTCCGTTGGACAGCGCTAACTATGGCTACACCTTC
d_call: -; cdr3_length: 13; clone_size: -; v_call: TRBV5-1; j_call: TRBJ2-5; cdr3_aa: CASSLFPGETQYF; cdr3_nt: TGCGCCAGCAGCTTGTTTCCGGGAGAGACCCAGTACTTC
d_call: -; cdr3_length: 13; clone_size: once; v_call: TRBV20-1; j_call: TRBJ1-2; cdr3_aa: CSASLGVSYGYTF; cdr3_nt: TGCAGTGCTAGTTTAGGAGTTTCCTATGGCTACACCTTC
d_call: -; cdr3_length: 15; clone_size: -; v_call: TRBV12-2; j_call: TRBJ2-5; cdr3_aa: CASRLVNRDSTAQYF; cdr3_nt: TGTGCAAGTCGCTTAGTGAACCGGGACAGCACGGCCCAGTACTTC
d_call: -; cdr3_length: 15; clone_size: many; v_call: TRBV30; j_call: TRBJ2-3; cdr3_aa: CAWSVNGGAQDTQYF; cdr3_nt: TGTGCCTGGAGTGTAAATGGGGGGGCGCAAGATACGCAGTATTTT
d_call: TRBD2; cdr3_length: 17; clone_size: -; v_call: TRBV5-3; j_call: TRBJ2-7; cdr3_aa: CARSLVKRGASSYEQYF; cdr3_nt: TGTGCCAGAAGCTTGGTTAAGCGGGGGGCCTCCTCCTACGAGCAGTACTTC
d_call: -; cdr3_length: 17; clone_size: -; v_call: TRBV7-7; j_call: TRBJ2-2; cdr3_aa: CASSLGGLLSNTGELFF; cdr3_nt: TGTGCTAGCAGCTTAGGGGGACTGCTTTCAAACACCGGGGAGCTGTTTTTT
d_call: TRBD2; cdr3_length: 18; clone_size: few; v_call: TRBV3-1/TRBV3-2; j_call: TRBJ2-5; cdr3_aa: CASSPSFGLAGGQETQYF; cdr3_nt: TGTGCCAGCAGCCCAAGTTTCGGACTAGCGGGGGGGCAAGAGACCCAGTACTTC
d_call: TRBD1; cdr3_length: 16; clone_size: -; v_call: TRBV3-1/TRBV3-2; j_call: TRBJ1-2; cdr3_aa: CASSRAGDRVSYGYTF; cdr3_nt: TGTGCCAGCAGTCGAGCGGGGGACAGGGTATCCTATGGCTACACCTTC
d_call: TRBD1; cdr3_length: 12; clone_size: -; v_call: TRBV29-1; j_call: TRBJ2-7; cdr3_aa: CSVLWQGAEQYF; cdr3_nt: TGCAGCGTTTTGTGGCAGGGGGCCGAGCAGTACTTC
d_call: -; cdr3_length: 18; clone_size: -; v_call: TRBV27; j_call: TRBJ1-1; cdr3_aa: CASSLNRRGGDLNTEAFF; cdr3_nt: TGTGCCAGCAGTTTAAATCGTCGGGGAGGGGACCTGAACACTGAAGCTTTCTTT
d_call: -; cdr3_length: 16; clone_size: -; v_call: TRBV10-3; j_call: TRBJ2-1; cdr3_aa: CAIRGSGQSSYNEQFF; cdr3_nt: TGTGCCATCAGGGGGAGCGGGCAGAGCTCCTACAATGAGCAGTTCTTC
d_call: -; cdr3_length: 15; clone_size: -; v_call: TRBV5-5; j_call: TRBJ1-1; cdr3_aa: CASSVKGGLNTEAFF; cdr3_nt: TGTGCCAGCAGCGTCAAGGGCGGACTAAACACTGAAGCTTTCTTT
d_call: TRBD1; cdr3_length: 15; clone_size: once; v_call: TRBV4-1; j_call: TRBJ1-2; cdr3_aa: CASSQATGILYGYTF; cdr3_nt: TGCGCCAGCAGCCAAGCGACAGGGATTCTTTATGGCTACACCTTC
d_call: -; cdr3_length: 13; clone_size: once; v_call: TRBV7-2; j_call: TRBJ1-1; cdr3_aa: CASSFIQGYEAFF; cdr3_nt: TGTGCCAGCAGCTTTATACAGGGTTATGAAGCTTTCTTT
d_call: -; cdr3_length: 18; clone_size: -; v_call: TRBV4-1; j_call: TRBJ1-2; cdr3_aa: CASSHGLGVGGGLHGYTF; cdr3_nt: TGCGCCAGCAGCCACGGTCTGGGCGTTGGGGGAGGATTACATGGCTACACCTTC
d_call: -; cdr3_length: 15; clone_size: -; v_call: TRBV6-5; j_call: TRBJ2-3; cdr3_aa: CASRDARAYTDTQYF; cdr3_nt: TGTGCCAGCAGGGATGCCAGGGCTTACACAGATACGCAGTATTTT